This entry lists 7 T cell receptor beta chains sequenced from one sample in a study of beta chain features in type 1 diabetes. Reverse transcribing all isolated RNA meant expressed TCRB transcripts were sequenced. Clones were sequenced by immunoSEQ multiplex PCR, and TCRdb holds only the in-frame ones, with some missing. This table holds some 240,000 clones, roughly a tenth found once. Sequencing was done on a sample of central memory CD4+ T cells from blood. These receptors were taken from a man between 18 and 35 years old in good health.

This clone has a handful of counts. The CDR3 loop reads CASSLAGSPGGETQYF. The CDR3 DNA sequence: TGCGCCAGCAGCTTGGCCGGGTCTCCAGGAGGCGAGACCCAGTACTTC. The chain recombines TRBV5-1 with TRBJ2-5; the D gene is possibly TRBD2 (5 bases). V was trimmed by 0 bases and J by 5 bases, leaving 17 bases between them. Germline V gene lookup returns CDR1 SGHRS and CDR2 YFSETQ. The CDR3 length is 16 residues.

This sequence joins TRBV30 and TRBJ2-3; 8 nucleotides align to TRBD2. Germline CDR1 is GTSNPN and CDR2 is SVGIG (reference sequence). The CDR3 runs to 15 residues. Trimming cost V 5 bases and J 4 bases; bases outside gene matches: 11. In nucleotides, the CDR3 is TGTGCCTGGTTTGAGGGTAGCGGGGATGCAGATACGCAGTATTTT. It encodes CAWFEGSGDADTQYF. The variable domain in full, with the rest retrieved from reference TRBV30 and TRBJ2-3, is SQTIHQWPATLVQPVGSPLSLECTVEGTSNPNLYWYRQAAGRGLQLLFYSVGIGQISSEVPQNLSASRPQDRQFILSSKKLLLSDSGFYLCAWFEGSGDADTQYFGPGTRLTVL.

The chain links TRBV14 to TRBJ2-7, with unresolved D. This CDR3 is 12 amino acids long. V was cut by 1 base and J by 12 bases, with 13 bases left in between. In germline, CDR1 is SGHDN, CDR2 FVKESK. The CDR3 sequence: CASSQARRTMYF. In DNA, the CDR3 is TGTGCCAGCAGCCAAGCAAGGCGGACGATGTACTTC. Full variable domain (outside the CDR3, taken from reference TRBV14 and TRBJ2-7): EAGVTQFPSHSVIEKGQTVTLRCDPISGHDNLYWYRRVMGKEIKFLLHFVKESKQDESGMPNNRFLAERTGGTYSTLKVQPAELEDSGVYFCASSQARRTMYFGPGTRLTVT.

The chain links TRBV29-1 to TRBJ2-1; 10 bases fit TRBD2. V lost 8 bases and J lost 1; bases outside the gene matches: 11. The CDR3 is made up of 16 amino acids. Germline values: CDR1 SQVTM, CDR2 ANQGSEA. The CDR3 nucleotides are TGCAGCTATGCGGGCCCTAGCGGGAGATCCTACAATGAGCAGTTCTTC. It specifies CSYAGPSGRSYNEQFF.

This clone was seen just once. DNA of the CDR3: TGTGCCAGCAGCTGGGGTCTTAACCGCCAAGAGACCCAGTACTTC. Translating gives CASSWGLNRQETQYF. This sequence joins TRBV5-4 and TRBJ2-5; no reliable D call. V was clipped by 3 bases and J by 1 base, with 13 bases between them. The CDR3 has 15 amino acids. Germline CDR1 reads SGHNT; CDR2 reads YYREEE (reference sequence).

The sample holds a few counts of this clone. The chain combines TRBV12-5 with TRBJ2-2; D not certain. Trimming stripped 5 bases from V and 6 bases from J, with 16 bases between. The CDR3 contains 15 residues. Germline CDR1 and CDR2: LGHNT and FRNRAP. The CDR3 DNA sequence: TGTGCTAGTGGTCCCCCGACACCCGTCGCCGGGGAGCTGTTTTTT. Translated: CASGPPTPVAGELFF.

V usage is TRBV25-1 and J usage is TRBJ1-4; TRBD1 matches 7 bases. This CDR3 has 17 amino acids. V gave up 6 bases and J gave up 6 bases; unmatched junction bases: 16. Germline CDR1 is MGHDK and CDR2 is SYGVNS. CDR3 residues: CASREAKPGQWDEKLFF. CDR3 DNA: TGTGCCAGCAGGGAAGCAAAACCGGGACAGTGGGATGAAAAACTGTTTTTT.